This T cell receptor beta chain derives from a study of Graves' ophthalmopathy and Graves' hyperthyroidism. Across the whole study: Peripheral blood was gathered at the point of initial diagnosis, before any treatment started. Study observations and caveats: The authors also found most expanded thyroid clonotypes above 0.001 frequency in blood.

This CDR3 has 16 amino acids. V lost 3 bases and J lost 9; bases outside the gene matches: 18. Germline assignment: CDR1 DFQATT and CDR2 SNEGSKA (reference sequence). Moderate-to-severe activity, with CAS ≥3, NOSPECS ≥4 and duration under 3 months, characterized the donors with ophthalmopathy. RNA served as the template for amplifying TCR beta CDR3 regions. HTBI-primed first-round RT-PCR preceded second-round multiplex PCR. TCRdb redid the calling of the multiplex PCR reads with MiXCR, one entry per CDR3 protein. The repertoire includes roughly 60,000 distinct CDR3 sequences, approximately 50% of them detected once, and roughly 4.3% sits in the top ten. Note on this clonotype: Antigen unknown.

The specimen sequenced was peripheral blood. The source of this sequence is an adult woman with Graves' ophthalmopathy. V usage is TRBV20-1 and J usage is TRBJ2-5; 8 bases align to TRBD2. The CDR3 coding sequence is TGCAGTGCTAGCCCCGGGAGGGCAGGGTCCGGGCAGCCCCAGTACTTC. It encodes CSASPGRAGSGQPQYF.